Below, 15 T cell receptor beta chains from the same sample are listed, as sequenced in a study of T cell repertoires in aging, cancer and after chemotherapy. Amplification of TCR beta used genomic DNA extracted from peripheral blood. Multiplex touch-down PCR with TRB-A/B primers amplified rearranged V-D-J TRB sequences. TCRdb used MiXCR to reprocess the multiplex PCR reads, holding one entry per CDR3 protein. The sample carries around 1,300 distinct CDR3 sequences, roughly 70% recorded once. Sample: blood. The source is a human donor with a blood cancer.

A word on this clonotype: This likely comes from a read error, as the CDR3 has no conserved phenylalanine or tryptophan at its end. V and J are TRBV19 and TRBJ2-7, with TRBD2 as a possible D gene (6 bases). Trimming left V 3 bases short and J 2 bases short, with 11 bases between. CDR3 length: 14 amino acids. Germline lookup yields CDR1 LNHDA and CDR2 SQIVND (reference sequence). In DNA, the CDR3 is TGTGCCAGTAGTATTAGGGGACTCCCCTACGAGCAGTACTTA. Its translation is CASSIRGLPYEQYL.

The sample holds one count of this clonotype. V is TRBV18 and J is TRBJ1-6, with TRBD1 matching over 8 bases. CDR1 is KGHSH, CDR2 LQKENI, per germline. Losses at the gene ends were 1 base for V and 13 bases for J; bases not matched to a gene: 6. The CDR3 has 14 residues. This chain's CDR3 is CASSPLDRASPLHF. The CDR3 nucleotides are TGTGCCAGCTCACCACTGGACAGGGCATCGCCCCTCCACTTT.

There are a few counts of this clonotype. This chain links TRBV19 with TRBJ1-1; weak D call: TRBD1 (6 bases). Germline CDR1 is LNHDA and CDR2 is SQIVND (reference sequence). CDR3 length equals 13 residues. V lost 6 bases and J 3 bases, leaving 11 bases between the germline ends. The CDR3, as DNA: TGTGCCAGTAGGAGGGGGGCAGACACTGAAGCTTTCTTT. This sequence encodes CASRRGADTEAFF.

This sequence joins TRBV12-3 or TRBV12-4 and TRBJ2-3, with D possibly being TRBD2 (6 bases). V shed 5 bases and J shed 3 bases, with 18 bases lying between them. CDR3 length: 16 residues. The CDR3 DNA reads TGTGCCAGCAGTCTTAGACTCGGAGGGGCAACAGATACGCAGTATTTT. Its translation is CASSLRLGGATDTQYF.

The CDR3 nucleotides are TGTGCCAGTACCGGGTGGGCCGGCCTCGGAAACACCATATATTTT. It encodes CASTGWAGLGNTIYF. This chain connects TRBV19 to TRBJ1-3, with D hard to call. The CDR3 covers 15 residues. V was shortened by 7 bases and J by 4 bases, with 17 bases between the two germline ends. Germline values: CDR1 LNHDA, CDR2 SQIVND (reference sequence). Full variable domain (missing parts from reference TRBV19 and TRBJ1-3): DGGITQSPKYLFRKEGQNVTLSCEQNLNHDAMYWYRQDPGQGLRLIYYSQIVNDFQKGDIAEGYSVSREKKESFPLTVTSAQKNPTAFYLCASTGWAGLGNTIYFGEGSWLTVV.

Here the CDR3 DNA reads TGCAGCGTACAACCTAGGACAGGGGAGGTTGAAGCTTTCTTT. Its translation: CSVQPRTGEVEAFF. The rearrangement links TRBV29-1 to TRBJ1-1; 9 bases are shared with TRBD1. The CDR3 consists of 14 residues. Losses at the gene ends were 6 bases for V and 7 bases for J; bases not matched to a gene: 12. The germline V gene encodes CDR1 SQVTM and CDR2 ANQGSEA.

This chain links TRBV30 with TRBJ1-3; D not certain. The CDR3 runs to 14 residues. V was shortened by 7 bases and J by 4 bases, with 17 bases between the two germline ends. Germline values: CDR1 GTSNPN, CDR2 SVGIG (reference sequence). The CDR3 region has the DNA TGTGCCTCGACCCGGGCTAGGGCAGGAAACACCATATATTTT. This sequence encodes CASTRARAGNTIYF.

The rearrangement joins TRBV15 to TRBJ1-3; D is possibly TRBD1 (5 bases). V was pared by 7 bases and J by 0 bases, with 16 bases between. The germline V gene encodes CDR1 LNHNV and CDR2 YYDKDF (reference sequence). The CDR3 is 16 amino acids. The DNA of the CDR3 is TGTGCCACCATGATCCGGGGGACTTACTCTGGAAACACCATATATTTT. Protein sequence: CATMIRGTYSGNTIYF.

The table lists this clonotype with a few counts. This rearrangement joins TRBV19 to TRBJ1-2; D might be TRBD1 (5 bases). The germline V and J ends were trimmed by 5 bases and 4 bases, with 23 bases remaining between them. The CDR3 sequence is 17 residues long. Germline lookup yields CDR1 LNHDA and CDR2 SQIVND (reference sequence). Here the CDR3 reads CASSPNPTRGYRYGYTF. As DNA, the CDR3 is TGTGCCAGTAGTCCGAACCCAACGAGGGGTTACCGCTATGGCTACACCTTC.

The chain uses TRBV5-6 and TRBJ1-2, with a tentative D call TRBD1 (6 bases). The V end was cut by 2 bases, the J end by 7 bases, with 12 bases between. CDR1 SGHDT and CDR2 YYEEEE come from the germline V gene. This CDR3 is built from 13 residues. The chain's CDR3 is CASSFFGGSGYTF. The CDR3 DNA reads as TGTGCCAGCAGCTTTTTTGGGGGCTCTGGCTACACCTTC.

This rearrangement joins TRBV5-6 to TRBJ1-2; D ambiguous. Looked up from germline, CDR1 is SGHDT and CDR2 is YYEEEE. The CDR3 contains 16 residues. The V end was cut by 2 bases, the J end by 7 bases, with 21 bases between. The CDR3 sequence is CASSFSKDLGIAGYTF. CDR3 in DNA: TGTGCCAGCAGCTTCTCAAAAGACTTAGGGATAGCTGGCTACACCTTC. The full variable domain, in which reference TRBV5-6 and TRBJ1-2 provide the parts outside the CDR3, is DAGVTQSPTHLIKTRGQQVTLRCSPKSGHDTVSWYQQALGQGPQFIFQYYEEEERQRGNFPDRFSGHQFPNYSSELNVNALLLGDSALYLCASSFSKDLGIAGYTFGSGTRLTVV.

By share of the sample, this clonotype is large. The J gene is TRBJ1-6, the V gene TRBV6-2 or TRBV6-3, with 8 bases aligning to TRBD1. Germline-derived CDR1 and CDR2 are MNHEY and SVGEGT. With 6 bases clipped from V and 8 bases from J, the junction kept 9 bases outside the gene matches. The CDR3 is made up of 15 amino acids. The CDR3 reads CASSPDRGGYSPLHF. DNA of the CDR3: TGTGCCAGCAGCCCAGACAGGGGAGGGTATTCACCCCTCCACTTT.

The chain links TRBV5-4 to TRBJ2-5, with 9 bases that match TRBD2. The CDR3 runs to 14 residues. With V trimmed by 4 bases and J by 3 bases, 4 bases remained unmatched. Germline loops: CDR1 SGHNT, CDR2 YYREEE (reference sequence). This CDR3 reads CASSRGGAEETQYF. The CDR3 nucleotides are TGTGCCAGCAGCCGCGGGGGGGCCGAAGAGACCCAGTACTTC.

This chain uses TRBV19 with TRBJ1-2; 7 bases match TRBD1. J gave up 4 bases and V 5 bases, and 13 bases lay outside the gene matches. The CDR3 has 16 residues. Germline loops: CDR1 LNHDA, CDR2 SQIVND (reference sequence). The CDR3 region is CASSPNLQGNSYGYTF. CDR3 in DNA: TGTGCCAGTAGTCCCAACTTACAGGGGAACAGCTATGGCTACACCTTC.

This clonotype was detected a few times. The chain links TRBV18 to TRBJ2-2; possible D gene TRBD1, 5 bases. The germline V gene encodes CDR1 KGHSH and CDR2 LQKENI. V was cut by 5 bases and J by 2 bases, with 9 bases left in between. The CDR3 is 14 amino acids. CDR3 loop: CASSLGLNTGELFF. CDR3 bases: TGTGCCAGCTCATTGGGGCTCAACACCGGGGAGCTGTTTTTT.